This is a list of T cell receptor beta chains from one sample in a study of blood T cell repertoires in COVID-19. The assay was immunoSEQ multiplex PCR, and TCRdb's table has in-frame clones only and misses some. The sample records 150,000 or so clones, 55% to 75% being singletons. The specimen sequenced was peripheral blood. The receptor set was obtained from a woman in her 70s with acute or convalescent COVID-19. The CDR3 runs from the conserved cysteine through the conserved F or W. D genes are given only for firm matches. Size is omitted from some rows. Given values are once, few, many or a class for expanded clones.

clone_size	d_call	v_call	j_call	cdr3_aa	cdr3_nt
.	.	TRBV28	TRBJ1-4	CASRGAHNEKLFF	TGTGCCAGCAGGGGGGCCCACAATGAAAAACTGTTTTTT
.	.	TRBV7-2	TRBJ1-6	CASRGVRTANSPLHF	TGTGCCAGCAGGGGGGTCCGGACAGCCAATTCACCCCTCCACTTT
.	.	TRBV19	TRBJ2-5	CASKGTRRETQYF	TGTGCCAGTAAAGGAACAAGGAGAGAGACCCAGTACTTC
.	TRBD2	TRBV2	TRBJ2-5	CASSGSGTQETQYF	TGTGCCAGCAGTGGTAGCGGGACCCAAGAGACCCAGTACTTC
.	.	TRBV5-6	TRBJ2-2	CASSLLQLITGELFF	TGTGCCAGCAGCTTACTACAACTCATCACCGGGGAGCTGTTTTTT
few	.	TRBV9	TRBJ2-2	CASSPRAQGTGELFF	TGTGCCAGCAGCCCTCGGGCCCAGGGCACCGGGGAGCTGTTTTTT
.	TRBD2	TRBV7-9	TRBJ2-7	CASSLRGLAGSYEQYF	TGTGCCAGCAGCTTAAGGGGGCTAGCGGGATCCTACGAGCAGTACTTC
few	.	TRBV7-9	TRBJ2-5	CASSLVGGETQYF	TGTGCCAGCAGCTTAGTTGGCGGGGAGACCCAGTACTTC
.	.	TRBV30	TRBJ1-6	CAWPRDSPLHF	TGTGCCTGGCCCAGGGATTCACCCCTCCACTTT
.	TRBD2	TRBV7-2	TRBJ2-7	CASSSGLAGVSGEQYF	TGTGCCAGCAGCTCGGGACTAGCGGGGGTATCAGGAGAGCAGTACTTC
.	TRBD1	TRBV3-1/TRBV3-2	TRBJ2-5	CASSKNRGRETQYF	TGTGCCAGCAGCAAAAACAGGGGACGCGAGACCCAGTACTTC
.	.	TRBV2	TRBJ1-5	CASSRGGMGQPQHF	TGTGCCAGCAGCCGTGGGGGGATGGGTCAGCCCCAGCATTTT
.	TRBD1	TRBV27	TRBJ2-7	CASSYGTGGYEQYF	TGTGCCAGCAGTTATGGGACAGGGGGCTACGAGCAGTACTTC
.	.	TRBV3-1/TRBV3-2	TRBJ2-2	CASSQGGVGELFF	TGTGCCAGCAGCCAAGGGGGGGTCGGGGAGCTGTTTTTT
few	.	TRBV7-9	TRBJ2-3	CASSAGARTDTQYF	TGTGCCAGCAGCGCGGGGGCCCGGACAGATACGCAGTATTTT
once	TRBD2	TRBV5-8	TRBJ2-4	CASSLWDTRTSGIAKNIQYF	TGTGCCAGCAGCCTGTGGGACACCCGGACTAGCGGGATAGCCAAAAACATTCAGTACTTC
.	TRBD1	TRBV4-3	TRBJ1-6	CASSQDGQGTNSPLHF	TGCGCCAGCAGCCAAGATGGACAGGGGACAAATTCACCCCTCCACTTT
.	.	TRBV5-6	TRBJ1-4	CASSLSGDEGHEKLFF	TGTGCCAGCAGCTTGTCGGGGGATGAAGGGCATGAAAAACTGTTTTTT